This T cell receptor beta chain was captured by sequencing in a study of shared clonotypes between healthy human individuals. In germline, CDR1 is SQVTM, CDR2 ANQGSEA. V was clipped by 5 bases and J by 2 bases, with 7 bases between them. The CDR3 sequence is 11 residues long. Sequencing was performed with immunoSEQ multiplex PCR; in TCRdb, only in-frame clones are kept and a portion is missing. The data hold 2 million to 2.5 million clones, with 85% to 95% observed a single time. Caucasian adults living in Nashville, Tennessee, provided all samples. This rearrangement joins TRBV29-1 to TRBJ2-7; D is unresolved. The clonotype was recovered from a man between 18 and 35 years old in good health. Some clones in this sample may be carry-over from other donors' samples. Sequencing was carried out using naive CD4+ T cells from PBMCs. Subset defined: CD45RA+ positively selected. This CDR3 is CSVWGTYEQYF. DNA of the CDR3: TGCAGCGTTTGGGGTACCTACGAGCAGTACTTC.